These 9 T cell receptor beta chains were sequenced from one sample in a study of PD-L1 blockade in urothelial cancer. Assay: immunoSEQ multiplex PCR; the TCRdb copy retains only in-frame clones and omits some. The sample lists 45,000 to 50,000 clones; about four fifths were seen once. Time point noted: pretreatment peripheral blood. The sample was PBMCs, taken around atezolizumab (anti-PD-L1) treatment. Receptor source: a man in his sixties or seventies with urothelial cancer.

The gene calls are TRBV19 and TRBJ2-4, with 8 bases that match TRBD2. CDR1 LNHDA and CDR2 SQIVND come from the germline V gene (reference sequence). The V gene end was trimmed by 3 bases and the J gene end by 0 bases; junction bases not matched to a gene: 4. The CDR3 totals 16 residues. As DNA, the CDR3 is TGTGCCAGTAGTATTTGGCGGGAGGAAGCCAAAAACATTCAGTACTTC. Translated: CASSIWREEAKNIQYF.

The V call is TRBV5-4, the J call TRBJ1-3; TRBD1 might be the D (5 bases). The V and J ends lost 0 bases and 0 bases respectively, with 10 bases between them. The germline V gene has CDR1 SGHNT and CDR2 YYREEE (reference sequence). The CDR3 spans 16 residues. The chain's CDR3 is CASSLGQLSSGNTIYF. CDR3 in DNA: TGTGCCAGCAGCTTGGGACAGCTAAGCTCTGGAAACACCATATATTTT.

The CDR3: CASSPRPGQGGGGNQPQHF. For the CDR3, the DNA is TGTGCCAGTAGTCCTCGACCGGGACAGGGAGGAGGTGGCAATCAGCCCCAGCATTTT. This chain links TRBV19 with TRBJ1-5; 9 bases map to TRBD1. Germline CDR1 LNHDA, CDR2 SQIVND (reference sequence). This CDR3 is built from 19 residues. V lost 5 bases to trimming and J lost 2 bases; unmatched junction nucleotides: 16.

The chain joins TRBV9 to TRBJ2-2; D is unclear. The CDR3 runs to 11 residues. Trimming stripped 5 bases from V and 6 bases from J, with 5 bases between. Germline V gives CDR1 SGDLS, CDR2 YYNGEE. The CDR3 DNA sequence: TGTGCCAGCAGGGCGGCCGGGGAGCTGTTTTTT. As protein: CASRAAGELFF.

CDR3 sequence (DNA): TGTGCCAGCAGCCGTTTAATGGACAGCCATGAAGCTTTCTTT. It codes for CASSRLMDSHEAFF. V is TRBV7-9 and J is TRBJ1-1, with D possibly matching TRBD1 (6 bases). This CDR3 is built from 14 residues. Trimming cost V 5 bases and J 7 bases, with 17 bases left between them. CDR1 is SEHNR and CDR2 is FQNEAQ in the germline V gene (reference sequence).

This clone was found a few times. The rearrangement joins TRBV11-3 to TRBJ2-2, with D possibly matching TRBD2 (5 bases). The CDR3 covers 16 residues. In germline, CDR1 is SGHNT, CDR2 YENEEA. V lost 5 bases and J 2 bases, leaving 15 bases between the germline ends. CDR3 loop: CASSPHVGENTGELFF. DNA for the CDR3: TGTGCCAGCAGCCCCCACGTCGGGGAAAACACCGGGGAGCTGTTTTTT.

The chain's CDR3 is CASSEYGGAEAFF. The CDR3 DNA is TGTGCCAGCAGTGAATATGGAGGGGCTGAAGCTTTCTTT. The chain is built from TRBV25-1 and TRBJ1-1; a possible D gene is TRBD1 (5 bases). The V end lost 0 bases, the J end lost 6 bases, and 8 bases lay between the germline ends. The CDR3 runs 13 residues. In germline, CDR1 is MGHDK, CDR2 SYGVNS.

The chain combines TRBV11-2 with TRBJ2-5, with no clear D. Trimming stripped 7 bases from V and 2 bases from J, with 17 bases between. The germline V gene has CDR1 SGHAT and CDR2 FQNNGV. This CDR3 contains 15 residues. CDR3 in DNA: TGTGCCAGCACCGAAAAATACGGTCGACAAGAGACCCAGTACTTC. It is translated as CASTEKYGRQETQYF.

The genes are TRBV7-6 and TRBJ2-7; D is undetermined. Germline CDR1 reads SGHVS; CDR2 reads FNYEAQ. V was clipped by 1 base and J by 0 bases, with 10 bases between them. This CDR3 comprises 15 residues. The CDR3 region has the DNA TGTGCCAGCAGCTTAGAGAGTAGACACTCCTACGAGCAGTACTTC. This gives the protein CASSLESRHSYEQYF.